The 13 T cell receptor beta chains in this list originate from one sample, sequenced in a study of T cell clonality in common variable immunodeficiency. Points from the study as a whole: Fewer deletions and N-nucleotide insertions were reportedly seen in common variable immunodeficiency TCR beta sequences.

These receptors have no known antigen. The repertoire was sequenced with immunoSEQ multiplex PCR; TCRdb's copy has only in-frame clones and lacks some. The sample has some 27,000 clones, none seen only once. The material sequenced was peripheral blood mononuclear cells. These receptors were obtained from a human donor with common variable immunodeficiency.

This clone appeared a few times. The read terminates 3 residues ahead of where the CDR3 ends, so the germline J gene completes it. This chain uses TRBV11-2 with TRBJ2-3, with 7 bases matching TRBD1. V lost 4 bases, J lost 6 bases, and 7 bases stayed unmatched. The CDR3 runs 14 residues. Germline values: CDR1 SGHAT, CDR2 FQNNGV. The CDR3 spells CASSSVGGRDTQYF. CDR3 bases read: TGTGCCAGCAGCTCTGTAGGGGGCAGGGATACG.

The table lists this clone with a few counts. This chain's CDR3 is CASSLVWQNTQYF. Partial CDR3 DNA: TGTGCCAGCAGCTTAGTATGGCAAAATACG. V and J are TRBV7-8 and TRBJ2-3; D is unclear. The CDR3 end lies 3 residues beyond the end of the read and is filled in from the germline J gene. The V gene lost 1 base and the J gene lost 7 bases, with 9 bases spanning the gap. The CDR3 extends over 13 amino acids. CDR1 is SGHVS and CDR2 is FQNEAQ in the germline V gene.

This clone was counted a few times. The read is 3 residues too short to cover the CDR3 end, so that end is filled in from the germline J gene. The V and J genes are TRBV7-8 and TRBJ2-6; 8 bases are a match to TRBD1. This CDR3 spans 17 amino acids. Germline CDR1 reads SGHVS; CDR2 reads FQNEAQ. V gave up 5 bases and J gave up 0 bases; unmatched junction bases: 6. The CDR3: CASSPGTGSSGANVLTF. The part of the CDR3 DNA that was read is TGTGCCAGCAGCCCCGGGACAGGTAGCTCTGGGGCCAACGTC. The variable domain in full, with the rest retrieved from reference TRBV7-8 and TRBJ2-6, is GAGVSQSPRYKVAKRGQDVALRCDPISGHVSLFWYQQALGQGPEFLTYFQNEAQLDKSGLPSDRFFAERPEGSVSTLKIQRTQQEDSAVYLCASSPGTGSSGANVLTFGAGSRLTVL.

About this clone: The read ends 3 residues shy of where the CDR3 ends; the end is completed using the germline J gene. V usage is TRBV19 and J usage is TRBJ2-5; D is possibly TRBD2 (5 bases). This CDR3 is built from 11 residues. Germline lookup yields CDR1 LNHDA and CDR2 SQIVND (reference sequence). The CDR3 is CASRASGTQYF. CDR3 DNA, as far as it was read: TGTGCCAGTAGGGCCAGCGGCACC.

This clone was seen more than once but under ten times. The DNA ends 3 residues before the CDR3 does, and the rest of the CDR3 is filled in from the germline J gene. The V and J genes are TRBV18 and TRBJ2-7; D might be TRBD1 (6 bases). Germline V gives CDR1 KGHSH, CDR2 LQKENI. Between the trimmed V and J ends, which lost 3 bases and 2 bases, there was a span of 11 bases. The CDR3 length is 14 residues. CDR3 sequence reads: CASSPGRGAYEQYF. Incomplete CDR3 DNA: TGTGCCAGCTCACCTGGCAGGGGCGCCTACGAG. The whole variable domain, remainder taken from reference TRBV18 and TRBJ2-7, is NAGVMQNPRHLVRRRGQEARLRCSPMKGHSHVYWYRQLPEEGLKFMVYLQKENIIDESGMPKERFSAEFPKEGPSILRIQQVVRGDSAAYFCASSPGRGAYEQYFGPGTRLTVT.

This clone appeared many times. The missing CDR3 end, 3 residues past where the read stops, is filled in from the germline J gene. The V call is TRBV5-6, the J call TRBJ1-1; D may be TRBD1 (5 bases). Germline-derived CDR1 and CDR2 are SGHDT and YYEEEE. V was pared by 1 base and J by 3 bases, with 10 bases between. The CDR3 runs 14 residues. The sequenced CDR3 bases are TGTGCCAGCAGCTTGTGGGGGGTCGACACTGAA. Protein: CASSLWGVDTE. The whole CDR3 region reads CASSLWGVDTEAFF. Looking up the rest from reference TRBV5-6 and TRBJ1-1 gives the full variable domain: DAGVTQSPTHLIKTRGQQVTLRCSPKSGHDTVSWYQQALGQGPQFIFQYYEEEERQRGNFPDRFSGHQFPNYSSELNVNALLLGDSALYLCASSLWGVDTEAFFGQGTRLTVV.

This clone was counted at least ten times. The CDR3 end falls 3 residues outside the read, so it is completed with the germline J gene. The V call is TRBV7-2, the J call TRBJ2-5, with 11 bases lining up with TRBD2. V lost 6 bases and J lost 6; bases outside the gene matches: 9. CDR1 SGHTA and CDR2 FQGNSA come from the germline V gene. The CDR3 is 15 residues long. CDR3 sequence: CASSPSSGGLKTQYF. Partial CDR3 DNA: TGTGCCAGCAGTCCCTCTAGCGGGGGGTTGAAGACC.

This clone has more than one count but fewer than ten. Read coverage stops 3 residues before the CDR3 terminus; the germline J gene supplies the remainder. This rearrangement joins TRBV18 to TRBJ2-5; D perhaps matches TRBD2 (5 bases). CDR1 is KGHSH, CDR2 LQKENI, per germline. The CDR3 sequence is 14 residues long. V gave up 4 bases and J gave up 7 bases, with 16 bases separating them. The CDR3 reads CASSRLSVYGTQYF. The covered CDR3 bases are TGTGCCAGCTCACGACTATCGGTTTATGGGACC.

This clone was observed many times. From the germline J gene comes the end of the CDR3, since the read stops 3 residues before it. The genes are TRBV19 and TRBJ1-2; 9 bases match TRBD1. With V trimmed by 5 bases and J by 2 bases, 15 bases remained unmatched. CDR3 length: 18 residues. Per germline, CDR1 LNHDA and CDR2 SQIVND (reference sequence). The sequenced CDR3 bases are TGTGCCAGTAGTCGGCCCGGGACAGGGCTTTACCGAAACTATGGC. Translating gives CASSRPGTGLYRNYG. In full, the CDR3 reads CASSRPGTGLYRNYGYTF.

By share, this clone counts as medium-sized (0.01 to 0.1%). Read data end 3 residues before the CDR3 end; the end is taken from the germline J gene. The rearrangement links TRBV30 to TRBJ1-1; the D gene is possibly TRBD1 (6 bases). CDR3 size: 16 residues. From germline, CDR1 is GTSNPN and CDR2 SVGIG (reference sequence). Trimming took off 2 bases at V and 5 bases at J, with 21 bases between the two ends. CDR3 DNA, as far as it was read: TGTGCCTGGAGTCCAGCCATACAGGGAGGCCGGACTGAA. Translated, it gives CAWSPAIQGGRTE. The CDR3 in full is CAWSPAIQGGRTEAFF.

Note on this clone: The read terminates 3 residues ahead of where the CDR3 ends, so the germline J gene completes it. The V and J genes are TRBV2 and TRBJ2-2; 9 bases line up with TRBD1. The germline V gene encodes CDR1 SNHLY and CDR2 FYNNEI. Losses at the gene ends were 6 bases for V and 2 bases for J; bases not matched to a gene: 1. This CDR3 contains 14 residues. The CDR3 sequence is CASSTGGNTGELFF. Incomplete CDR3 DNA: TGTGCCAGCAGCACAGGGGGCAACACCGGGGAG.

Concerning this clone: The read comes to an end 3 residues before the CDR3 does, leaving the germline J gene to fill in the end. The chain carries TRBV7-9 and TRBJ2-7; TRBD1 aligns across 7 bases. CDR3 length: 15 residues. Germline CDR1 reads SEHNR; CDR2 reads FQNEAQ (reference sequence). V trimming: 2 bases; J trimming: 5 bases; junction bases outside the gene matches: 9. Partial CDR3 DNA: TGTGCCAGCAGCTTAACGCAGGGGGTGATGGACGAG. Its translation is CASSLTQGVMDE. The full CDR3 is CASSLTQGVMDEQYF.

This clone was seen a handful of times. The sequenced CDR3 bases are TGCAGTGCCCTCTGGGCGGGGGGCCTATCCACCTACGAG. Protein: CSALWAGGLSTYE. The CDR3, in full, reads CSALWAGGLSTYEQYF. This chain joins TRBV20-1 and TRBJ2-7; 8 nucleotides align to TRBD2. The CDR3 end lies 3 residues beyond the end of the read and is filled in from the germline J gene. V gave up 6 bases and J gave up 2 bases; unmatched junction bases: 15. Germline lookup yields CDR1 DFQATT and CDR2 SNEGSKA (reference sequence). The CDR3 sequence is 16 residues long.